The 22 T cell receptor beta chains below come from one sample, sequenced in a study of blood T cell repertoires in COVID-19. Assay: immunoSEQ multiplex PCR; the TCRdb copy retains only in-frame clones and omits some. Among under 300,000 clones, about four fifths were seen once, and the ten largest hold more than 8%. Sequencing was performed on peripheral blood. Receptors originate from a woman older than 75 with acute or convalescent COVID-19.

The chain has TRBV3-1 (or the pseudogene TRBV3-2) and TRBJ2-2; TRBD1 matches at 8 bases. V was clipped by 4 bases and J by 7 bases; unmatched bases: 8. CDR1 and CDR2 (germline): LGHDT, YNNKEL (reference sequence). This CDR3 region has 15 residues. DNA of the CDR3: TGTGCCAGCAGCCTTCGGACAGGGCAAAGCGGGGAGCTGTTTTTT. This codes for CASSLRTGQSGELFF.

The chain combines TRBV19 with TRBJ1-5, with a tentative D call TRBD1 (5 bases). The CDR3 has 16 residues. V shed 7 bases and J shed 1 base, with 17 bases lying between them. CDR1 is LNHDA and CDR2 is SQIVND in the germline V gene (reference sequence). CDR3 nucleotide sequence: TGTGCCAGTACCCTGGGGGGGTTTAGGAGCAATCAGCCCCAGCATTTT. Encoded protein: CASTLGGFRSNQPQHF.

A remark on this clone: This specimen includes other DNA sequences encoding the same CDR3. The genes are TRBV6-1 and TRBJ1-5, with 7 bases matching TRBD1. Germline V CDR1 and CDR2: MNHNS, SASEGT. J lost 7 bases, V lost 3 bases, and 3 bases had no gene match. This CDR3 is 13 amino acids long. In nucleotides, the CDR3 is TGTGCCAGCAGTGACAGGGGGAACCAGCCCCAGCATTTT. Translating gives CASSDRGNQPQHF.

This chain joins TRBV5-6 and TRBJ1-3, with unresolved D. The ends were cut back, 1 base at V and 3 bases at J, with 11 bases in the middle. The CDR3 totals 15 residues. Per the germline V gene, CDR1 is SGHDT and CDR2 is YYEEEE. The CDR3, as DNA: TGTGCCAGCAGCTTGCAACTGCTTAGTGGAAACACCATATATTTT. This encodes CASSLQLLSGNTIYF.

The table lists this clone with a few counts. The V gene is TRBV30, the J gene TRBJ2-7; TRBD1 might be the D (6 bases). The germline gives CDR1 GTSNPN, CDR2 SVGIG (reference sequence). V lost 2 bases, J lost 4 bases, and 9 bases lay in between. The CDR3 spans 12 residues. The DNA for the CDR3 is TGTGCCTGGAGTCTGGACAGTTACGAGCAGTACTTC. Translated: CAWSLDSYEQYF.

This clone was seen just once. The rearrangement joins TRBV5-1 to TRBJ2-2; 7 bases match TRBD1. V lost 5 bases, J lost 2 bases, and 3 bases stayed unmatched. This CDR3 is 14 amino acids long. Germline values: CDR1 SGHRS, CDR2 YFSETQ. CDR3 in amino acids: CASRRQGNTGELFF. The DNA for the CDR3 is TGCGCCAGCAGAAGACAGGGCAACACCGGGGAGCTGTTTTTT. Variable domain in full (rest from reference TRBV5-1 and TRBJ2-2): KAGVTQTPRYLIKTRGQQVTLSCSPISGHRSVSWYQQTPGQGLQFLFEYFSETQRNKGNFPGRFSGRQFSNSRSEMNVSTLELGDSALYLCASRRQGNTGELFFGEGSRLTVL.

The chain couples TRBV11-2 to TRBJ2-7; 9 bases are a match to TRBD1. Germline CDR1 SGHAT, CDR2 FQNNGV. V gave up 5 bases and J gave up 1 base; unmatched junction bases: 9. There are 16 residues in the CDR3. In nucleotides, the CDR3 is TGTGCCAGCAGCCTCCGGACAGGGGTGGCATCCTACGAGCAGTACTTC. This translates into CASSLRTGVASYEQYF.

The V and J genes are TRBV6-5 and TRBJ1-5; TRBD1 is a possible D gene (6 bases). V was trimmed by 5 bases and J by 7 bases, leaving 18 bases between them. Germline assignment: CDR1 MNHEY and CDR2 SVGAGI. CDR3 size: 15 residues. The CDR3 DNA sequence: TGTGCCAGCAGTATTTGGGCAGGGGCTCACCAGCCCCAGCATTTT. Residues: CASSIWAGAHQPQHF.

The chain employs TRBV10-1 and TRBJ2-1, with D possibly matching TRBD1 (6 bases). Germline V gives CDR1 WNHNN, CDR2 SYGVQD (reference sequence). This CDR3 spans 12 amino acids. The ends were cut back, 7 bases at V and 9 bases at J, with 13 bases in the middle. CDR3: CASIRGVREQFF. CDR3 DNA: TGCGCCAGCATCAGGGGAGTCCGTGAGCAGTTCTTC.

There are a few counts of this clone. The rearrangement joins TRBV7-9 to TRBJ1-2; no reliable D call. Germline lookup yields CDR1 SEHNR and CDR2 FQNEAQ (reference sequence). The germline V and J ends were trimmed by 3 bases and 2 bases, with 10 bases remaining between them. There are 14 residues in the CDR3. The CDR3 loop is CASSFTTGNYGYTF. The CDR3 DNA sequence: TGTGCCAGCAGCTTTACGACGGGAAACTATGGCTACACCTTC.

The chain links TRBV6-5 to TRBJ1-2; 7 bases fit TRBD1. CDR3 length: 15 residues. The germline V gene has CDR1 MNHEY and CDR2 SVGAGI. V was pared by 6 bases and J by 5 bases, with 12 bases of the junction left unmatched. The CDR3 DNA reads TGTGCCAGCAGCACAACCGACAGGGCCACTTATGGCTACACCTTC. It codes for CASSTTDRATYGYTF.

J is TRBJ1-2 and V is TRBV10-3, with 7 nucleotides matching TRBD1. CDR1 and CDR2 (germline): ENHRY, SYGVKD. The CDR3 totals 16 residues. Unmatched junction bases numbered 7, after V lost 3 bases and J lost 0 bases. As DNA, the CDR3 is TGTGCCATCAGTGAATTCCCAGGGGGAACTAACTATGGCTACACCTTC. This translates into CAISEFPGGTNYGYTF.

In DNA, the CDR3 is TGTGCCAGCAGCTCTGGCCTGGGGGGGAGTTCGGCCCAGTACTTC. Protein product: CASSSGLGGSSAQYF. V and J are TRBV7-8 and TRBJ2-5; the match to TRBD2 covers 7 bases. This CDR3 contains 15 residues. Germline V gene data show CDR1 as SGHVS and CDR2 as FQNEAQ. After removal of 4 bases from V and 9 bases from J, the junction contained 14 bases not matched to a gene.

This clone was observed a single time. This chain connects TRBV2 to TRBJ2-2; 7 nucleotides align to TRBD1. The CDR3 covers 16 residues. Per germline, CDR1 SNHLY and CDR2 FYNNEI. The ends lost 5 bases at V and 4 bases at J; junction bases unmatched: 10. CDR3 sequence (DNA): TGTGCCAGCAGTTTAGACAGGGCTATTGTCACCGGGGAGCTGTTTTTT. The encoded protein is CASSLDRAIVTGELFF.

The rearrangement links TRBV10-3 to TRBJ2-7, with a tentative D call TRBD1 (6 bases). CDR1 and CDR2 (germline): ENHRY, SYGVKD. Deletions cut 4 bases from V and 3 bases from J, with 13 bases between. The CDR3 runs 14 residues. CDR3 in DNA: TGTGCCATCAGTGGGGACATCCCCCACTACGAGCAGTACTTC. This translates into CAISGDIPHYEQYF.

The J gene is TRBJ1-5, the V gene TRBV27; D gene ambiguous. The CDR3 extends over 13 amino acids. Trimming shortened V by 3 bases and J by 3 bases, and 6 bases separated the two germline ends. Germline CDR1 and CDR2: MNHEY and SMNVEV (reference sequence). CDR3 bases: TGTGCCAGCAGTTTCGGGAACAATCAGCCCCAGCATTTT. Its protein is CASSFGNNQPQHF.

This clone has only a few counts. V is TRBV10-1 and J is TRBJ2-5; perhaps TRBD2 as D (6 bases). Trimming stripped 4 bases from V and 3 bases from J, with 9 bases between. The CDR3 covers 13 residues. Germline lookup yields CDR1 WNHNN and CDR2 SYGVQD (reference sequence). The CDR3 bases are TGCGCCAGCAGTGCGCGGGGCGAAGAGACCCAGTACTTC. It is translated as CASSARGEETQYF.

The J gene is TRBJ2-7, the V gene TRBV5-1; 11 bases fit TRBD1. The J segment lost 4 bases and the V segment lost 3 bases, leaving 3 bases of the junction unmatched. Germline values: CDR1 SGHRS, CDR2 YFSETQ. The CDR3 has 14 amino acids. CDR3 in DNA: TGCGCCAGCAGCTGGGACAGGGGGATATACGAGCAGTACTTC. Translating it yields CASSWDRGIYEQYF.

This clone was seen a single time. The rearrangement joins TRBV7-3 to TRBJ2-1; 8 bases map to TRBD2. The V and J ends lost 5 bases and 10 bases, in that order; junction bases with no gene match: 28. There are 20 residues in the CDR3. Germline V gene lookup returns CDR1 SGHTA and CDR2 FQGTGA. The CDR3 bases are TGTGCCAGCAGCCCGGGCCCCGTCGGGGAGCGGGGGAATTGGGGGGCCGAGCAGTTCTTC. Translation: CASSPGPVGERGNWGAEQFF.

V gene TRBV6-5 combines with J gene TRBJ1-2; perhaps TRBD1 as D (5 bases). In germline, CDR1 is MNHEY, CDR2 SVGAGI. CDR3 length: 13 residues. V was clipped by 6 bases and J by 6 bases, with 14 bases between them. The CDR3 here is CASRSRQWDGYTF. CDR3 nucleotide sequence: TGTGCCAGCAGGAGTAGACAGTGGGATGGCTACACCTTC.

CDR3 nucleotides: TGTGCCAGCAGTCTCCCCCCGGGGGGGGGCGGCTACGAGCAGTACTTC. Encoded protein: CASSLPPGGGGYEQYF. V usage is TRBV28 and J usage is TRBJ2-7, with TRBD2 matching over 8 bases. The CDR3 consists of 16 residues. Germline loops: CDR1 MDHEN, CDR2 SYDVKM. V lost 5 bases, J lost 3 bases, and 12 bases stayed unmatched.

This clone has more than one count but fewer than ten. V gene TRBV30 combines with J gene TRBJ1-6; TRBD1 is a possible D gene (6 bases). Trimming shortened V by 3 bases and J by 7 bases, and 13 bases separated the two germline ends. Germline CDR1 GTSNPN, CDR2 SVGIG (reference sequence). There are 14 residues in the CDR3. Here the CDR3 reads CAWRVEQGNSPLHF. CDR3 sequence (DNA): TGTGCCTGGAGGGTAGAACAGGGAAATTCACCCCTCCACTTT.